This T cell receptor (beta chain) originates from a study of T cell changes during pregnancy in multiple sclerosis. The CDR3 consists of 13 residues. In germline, CDR1 is MDHEN, CDR2 SYDVKM. V was pared by 6 bases and J by 9 bases, with 15 bases between. The protocol was immunoSEQ multiplex PCR, while the TCRdb copy is restricted to in-frame clones and leaves out a portion. Here the sample spans 65,000 to 85,000 clones, around 90% being singletons. This material consisted of peripheral blood, taken in the third trimester of pregnancy. The source of this sequence is a female donor with multiple sclerosis, enrolled in a pregnancy study. This chain joins TRBV28 and TRBJ1-3; D uncertain. DNA of the CDR3: TGTGCCAGCAGCACAGTGGGCCCAACCACCATATATTTT. Encoded protein: CASSTVGPTTIYF.